This T cell receptor beta chain appears in the sequencing data of a study of T cell repertoires in cytomegalovirus infection. Findings and caveats of the study: People with CMV and the relevant HLA were identified by cumulative public TCR beta family frequency. The ex vivo response was dominated by HLA-C-restricted CMV-specific TCR beta clonotypes.

Each CDR3 protein gets one entry after TCRdb re-called the reads with MiXCR. The sample lists about 20,000 distinct CDR3 sequences, about 39% seen once, with roughly 94% in the top ten. The germline CDR1 and CDR2 sequences are SGHTA and FQGNSA. The V end lost 2 bases, the J end lost 0 bases, and 7 bases lay between the germline ends. The CDR3 runs 14 residues. A remark on this clonotype: The antigen is not known.

V gene TRBV7-2 combines with J gene TRBJ1-1; the D is unclear. This clonotype originated in a human donor in good health (CMV status not recorded). Some clones in this sample may be carry-over from other donors' samples. The sequencing used CD8+ T cells from cultured PBMCs, collected from culture after CMV antigen stimulation. The DNA for the CDR3 is TGTGCCAGCAGCTTACCAACGGTGAACACTGAAGCTTTCTTT. This sequence encodes CASSLPTVNTEAFF.